In its sample, the clone carrying this TCR beta chain was seen a few times. Isolated RNA was reverse transcribed in full, so expressed TCRB transcripts were sequenced. Sequencing used immunoSEQ multiplex PCR; TCRdb keeps in-frame clones, though not all of them. Here the sample spans 860,000 or so clones, roughly a sixth being singletons. Germline values: CDR1 LNHDA, CDR2 SQIVND (reference sequence). The CDR3 runs to 14 residues. V dropped 3 bases and J dropped 4 bases, with 10 bases sitting between them. The record originates from a study of beta chain features in type 1 diabetes. The chain has TRBV19 and TRBJ1-5, with D uncertain. Sequencing input: naive CD4+ T cells from blood. The receptor's source is a woman younger than 30 in good health. The CDR3 coding sequence is TGTGCCAGTAGTATCCGCCCCTGGAATCAGCCCCAGCATTTT. Its translation: CASSIRPWNQPQHF.